Below are 2 T cell receptor beta chains sequenced from a single sample in a study of metastatic and nonmetastatic thyroid tumors. TCRdb re-called the PCR reads via MiXCR. Among some 19,000 clones listed, about 25% were seen once. There were no patients who had received any treatment before thyroid surgery. Sequenced material: blood. Source of these receptors: a male donor with papillary thyroid cancer or a benign thyroid nodule (not recorded which). Some clones in this sample may be carry-over from other donors' samples.

This clone was observed at least ten times. The chain carries TRBV14 and TRBJ1-6; 9 nucleotides match TRBD1. J lost 10 bases, V lost 4 bases, and 5 bases had no gene match. Per the germline V gene, CDR1 is SGHDN and CDR2 is FVKESK. The CDR3 is made up of 14 amino acids. This CDR3 is CASSPGQGQSPLHF. The CDR3 DNA sequence: TGTGCCAGCAGCCCGGGACAGGGTCAATCACCCCTCCACTTT.

The rearrangement uses TRBV27 and TRBJ2-3, with a possible D match to TRBD2 (5 bases). This CDR3 contains 16 residues. In germline, CDR1 is MNHEY, CDR2 SMNVEV (reference sequence). Trimming left V 0 bases short and J 0 bases short, with 10 bases between. CDR3 coding DNA: TGTGCCAGCAGTTTATCGATTATAGCGAGCACAGATACGCAGTATTTT. Its protein product is CASSLSIIASTDTQYF.